Presented here are 5 T cell receptor beta chains from one specimen sequenced in a study of shared clonotypes between healthy human individuals. Data came from immunoSEQ multiplex PCR; TCRdb stores just in-frame clones and leaves some out. The data hold about 470,000 clones, with roughly 77% observed a single time. The sample comprised PBMCs. Every receptor here comes from a woman aged 35 to 49 in good health. Some clones in this sample may be carry-over from other donors' samples.

This clone appeared once. V usage is TRBV28 and J usage is TRBJ2-7, with 7 bases that match TRBD1. Unmatched junction bases numbered 8, after V lost 8 bases and J lost 4 bases. The germline CDR1 and CDR2 sequences are MDHEN and SYDVKM. The CDR3 consists of 13 residues. CDR3 DNA: TGTGCCAGCGAAGAGGGGGCGAGGTACGAGCAGTACTTC. This gives the protein CASEEGARYEQYF.

The chain couples TRBV5-1 to TRBJ2-5; TRBD2 matches at 10 bases. Germline loops: CDR1 SGHRS, CDR2 YFSETQ. Trimming took 4 bases from V and 4 from J; bases not matched to a gene: 7. The CDR3 runs to 15 residues. CDR3 DNA: TGCGCCAGCAGCGGAGAAGGACTAGCGGCAGAGACCCAGTACTTC. Translating gives CASSGEGLAAETQYF.

This clone was counted once. The chain has TRBV6-5 and TRBJ2-7; 9 nucleotides agree with TRBD1. Germline V lookup: CDR1 MNHEY, CDR2 SVGAGI. The V gene end was trimmed by 4 bases and the J gene end by 3 bases; junction bases not matched to a gene: 7. The CDR3 sequence is 15 residues long. CDR3 DNA: TGTGCCAGCAGTTCCAGGGTGACAGGGGGCTACGAGCAGTACTTC. It translates to CASSSRVTGGYEQYF.

The rearrangement uses TRBV7-6 and TRBJ1-1; D remains unclear. This CDR3 comprises 12 residues. Germline V gives CDR1 SGHVS, CDR2 FNYEAQ. V shed 4 bases and J shed 5 bases, with 8 bases lying between them. The CDR3 nucleotides are TGTGCCAGCAGCTCCATCGGGACTGAAGCTTTCTTT. This sequence encodes CASSSIGTEAFF.

J is TRBJ1-2 and V is TRBV5-5; D gene unclear. The V and J ends lost 0 bases and 9 bases respectively, with 12 bases between them. Germline V gene lookup returns CDR1 SGHKS and CDR2 YYEKEE (reference sequence). This CDR3 comprises 13 residues. In nucleotides, the CDR3 is TGTGCCAGCAGCTTGGGGGGAGGTGAGAGCTACACCTTC. This codes for CASSLGGGESYTF.